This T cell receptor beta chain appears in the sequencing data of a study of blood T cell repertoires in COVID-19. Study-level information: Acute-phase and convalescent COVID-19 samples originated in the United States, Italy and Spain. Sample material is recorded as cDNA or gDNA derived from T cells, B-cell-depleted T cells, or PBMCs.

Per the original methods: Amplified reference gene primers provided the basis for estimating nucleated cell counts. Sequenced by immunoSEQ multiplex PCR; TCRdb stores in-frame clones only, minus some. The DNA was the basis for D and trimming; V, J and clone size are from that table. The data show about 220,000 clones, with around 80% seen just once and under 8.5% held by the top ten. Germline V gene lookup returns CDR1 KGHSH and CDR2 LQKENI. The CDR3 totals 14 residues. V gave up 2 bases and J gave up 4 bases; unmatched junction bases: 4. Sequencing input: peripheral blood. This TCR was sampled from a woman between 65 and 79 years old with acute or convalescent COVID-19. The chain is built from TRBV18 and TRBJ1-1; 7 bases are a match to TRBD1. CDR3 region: CASSPAGTVTEAFF. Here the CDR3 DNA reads TGTGCCAGCTCACCAGCCGGGACAGTCACTGAAGCTTTCTTT.